The present TCR beta chain was sequenced within a study of T cell responses to AZD1222 COVID-19 vaccine. Libraries were prepared by immunoSEQ multiplex PCR; TCRdb keeps only in-frame clonotypes and omits some of them. The sample lists 160,000 or so clones, around 90% occurring once. As for this clone: Its antigen remains unknown.

The CDR3 length is 15 residues. The V segment lost 3 bases and the J segment 5 bases; nucleotides outside the gene matches: 10. The germline gives CDR1 SGHTA, CDR2 FQGTGA. The study, taken as a whole, reports: Reports indicate that nearly half of spike-specific TCRs are directed at unmutated variant regions.

This chain links TRBV7-3 with TRBJ2-7, with TRBD2 matching over 7 bases. The receptor was isolated from an adult in good health. The sample here was peripheral blood, taken on day 0 of AZD1222 vaccination. CDR3 amino acids: CASSLGREPPNEQYF. The DNA for the CDR3 is TGTGCCAGCAGCTTGGGGCGGGAGCCCCCCAACGAGCAGTACTTC. Combining the CDR3 with reference TRBV7-3 and TRBJ2-7 gives the whole variable domain GAGVSQTPSNKVTEKGKYVELRCDPISGHTALYWYRQSLGQGPEFLIYFQGTGAADDSGLPNDRFFAVRPEGSVSTLKIQRTERGDSAVYLCASSLGREPPNEQYFGPGTRLTVT.